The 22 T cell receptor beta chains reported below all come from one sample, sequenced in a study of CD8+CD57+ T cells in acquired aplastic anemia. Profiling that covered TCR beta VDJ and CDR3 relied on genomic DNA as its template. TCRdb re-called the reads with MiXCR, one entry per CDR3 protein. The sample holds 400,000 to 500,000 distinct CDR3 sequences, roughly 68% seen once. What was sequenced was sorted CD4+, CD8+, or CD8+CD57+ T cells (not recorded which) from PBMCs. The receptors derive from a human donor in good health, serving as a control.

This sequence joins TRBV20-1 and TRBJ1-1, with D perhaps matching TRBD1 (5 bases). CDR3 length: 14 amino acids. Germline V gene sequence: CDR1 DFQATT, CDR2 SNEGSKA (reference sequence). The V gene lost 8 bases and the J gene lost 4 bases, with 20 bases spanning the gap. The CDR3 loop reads CSSHVLAGVTEAFF. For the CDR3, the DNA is TGCAGTTCGCACGTACTAGCGGGGGTCACTGAAGCTTTCTTT.

The CDR3 loop reads CASNLGTSYNEQFF. CDR3 nucleotide sequence: TGTGCCAGCAATTTGGGGACCTCCTACAATGAGCAGTTCTTC. The chain carries TRBV25-1 and TRBJ2-1; D tentatively reads TRBD1 or TRBD2 (5 bases each). The V end lost 7 bases, the J end lost 0 bases, and 10 bases lay between the germline ends. Germline assignment: CDR1 MGHDK and CDR2 SYGVNS. The CDR3 loop spans 14 amino acids. Combining the CDR3 with reference TRBV25-1 and TRBJ2-1 gives the whole variable domain EADIYQTPRYLVIGTGKKITLECSQTMGHDKMYWYQQDPGMELHLIHYSYGVNSTEKGDLSSESTVSRIRTEHFPLTLESARPSHTSQYLCASNLGTSYNEQFFGPGTRLTVL.

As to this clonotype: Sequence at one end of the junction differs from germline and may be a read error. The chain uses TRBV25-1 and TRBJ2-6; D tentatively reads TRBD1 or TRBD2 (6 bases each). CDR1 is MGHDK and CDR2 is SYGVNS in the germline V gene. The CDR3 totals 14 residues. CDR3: CASTTWRGANDLTF. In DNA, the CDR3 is TGTGCCAGCACGACATGGAGGGGGGCCAACGACCTGACTTTC.

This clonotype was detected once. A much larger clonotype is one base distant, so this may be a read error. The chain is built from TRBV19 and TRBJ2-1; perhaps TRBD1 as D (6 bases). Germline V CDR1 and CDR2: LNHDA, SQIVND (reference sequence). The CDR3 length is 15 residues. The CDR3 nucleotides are TGCGCCAGCAGCCCCTGGGAAAGGGGGTACAATGAGCAGTTCTTC. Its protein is CASSPWERGYNEQFF.

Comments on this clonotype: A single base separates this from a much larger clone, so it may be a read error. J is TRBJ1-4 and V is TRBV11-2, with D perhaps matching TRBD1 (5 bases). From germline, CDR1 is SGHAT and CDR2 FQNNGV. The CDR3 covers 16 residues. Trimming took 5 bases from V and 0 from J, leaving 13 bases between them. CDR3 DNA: TGTGCCAGCAGCCCCAATCAGGGAGCAACTAATGAAAAACTGTTTTTT. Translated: CASSPNQGATNEKLFF.

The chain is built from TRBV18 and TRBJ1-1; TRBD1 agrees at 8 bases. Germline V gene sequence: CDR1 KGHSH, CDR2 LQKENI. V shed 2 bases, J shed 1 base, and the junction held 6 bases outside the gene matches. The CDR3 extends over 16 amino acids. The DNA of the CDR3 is TGTGCCAGCTCACCAGGACAGGGCAGGGCGAACACTGAAGCTTTCTTT. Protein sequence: CASSPGQGRANTEAFF.

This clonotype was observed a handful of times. CDR3 in amino acids: CAISGGRVNQPQHF. The CDR3 nucleotides are TGTGCCATCAGTGGGGGACGGGTAAATCAGCCCCAGCATTTT. J is TRBJ1-5 and V is TRBV10-3; TRBD1 is a possible D gene (5 bases). Germline V gene sequence: CDR1 ENHRY, CDR2 SYGVKD. Trimming shortened V by 4 bases and J by 4 bases, and 11 bases separated the two germline ends. The CDR3 loop spans 14 amino acids.

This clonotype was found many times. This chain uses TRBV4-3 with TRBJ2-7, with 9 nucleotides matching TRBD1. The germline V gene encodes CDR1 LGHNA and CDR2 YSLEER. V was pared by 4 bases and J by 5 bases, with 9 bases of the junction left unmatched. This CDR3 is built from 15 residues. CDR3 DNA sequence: TGCGCCAGCAGCCGTCGACAGGGGGGACGGAACGAGCAGTACTTC. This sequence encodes CASSRRQGGRNEQYF.

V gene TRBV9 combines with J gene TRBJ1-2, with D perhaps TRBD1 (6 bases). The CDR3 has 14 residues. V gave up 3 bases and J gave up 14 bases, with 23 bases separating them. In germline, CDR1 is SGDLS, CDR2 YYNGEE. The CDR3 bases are TGTGCCAGCAGCGCAGGCCTAGCGGGGAGGACAGATACCTTC. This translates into CASSAGLAGRTDTF.

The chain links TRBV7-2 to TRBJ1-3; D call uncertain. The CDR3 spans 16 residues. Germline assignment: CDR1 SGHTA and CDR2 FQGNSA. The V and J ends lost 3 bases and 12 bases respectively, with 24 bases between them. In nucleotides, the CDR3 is TGTGCCAGCAGCTTTAGTGTTGGTGGTGGTGGATACAACATATATTTT. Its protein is CASSFSVGGGGYNIYF. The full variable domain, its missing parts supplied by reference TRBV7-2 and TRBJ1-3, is GAGVSQSPSNKVTEKGKDVELRCDPISGHTALYWYRQSLGQGLEFLIYFQGNSAPDKSGLPSDRFSAERTGGSVSTLTIQRTQQEDSAVYLCASSFSVGGGGYNIYFGEGSWLTVV.

CDR3 sequence reads: CAWRTAPDNEKLFF. CDR3 nucleotides: TGTGCCTGGCGGACAGCGCCGGATAATGAAAAACTGTTTTTT. This chain links TRBV30 with TRBJ1-4, with D tentatively TRBD1 (6 bases). Germline V gene data show CDR1 as GTSNPN and CDR2 as SVGIG (reference sequence). The CDR3 extends over 14 amino acids. V lost 5 bases and J 4 bases, leaving 14 bases between the germline ends.

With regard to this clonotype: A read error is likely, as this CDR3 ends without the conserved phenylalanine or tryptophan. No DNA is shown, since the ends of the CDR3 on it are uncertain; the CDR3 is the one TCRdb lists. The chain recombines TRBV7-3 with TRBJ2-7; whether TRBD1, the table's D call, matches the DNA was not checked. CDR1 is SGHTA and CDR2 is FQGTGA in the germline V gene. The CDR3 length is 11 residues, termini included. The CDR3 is CASTRQDGEYS.

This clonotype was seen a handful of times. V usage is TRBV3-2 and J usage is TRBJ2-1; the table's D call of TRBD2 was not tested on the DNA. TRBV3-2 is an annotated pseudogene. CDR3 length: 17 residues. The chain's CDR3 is CASSQGLSGLAINEQFF. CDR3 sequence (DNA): TGTGCCAGCAGCCAAGGGCTATCGGGACTAGCGATCAATGAGCAGTTCTTC.

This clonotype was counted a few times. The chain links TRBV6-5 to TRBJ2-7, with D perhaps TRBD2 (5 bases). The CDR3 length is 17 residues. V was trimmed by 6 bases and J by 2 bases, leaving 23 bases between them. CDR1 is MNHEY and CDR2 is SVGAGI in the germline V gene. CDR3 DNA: TGTGCCAGCAGCTCAGTCACGTCAGGCAGGCGGGCCTACGAGCAGTACTTC. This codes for CASSSVTSGRRAYEQYF.

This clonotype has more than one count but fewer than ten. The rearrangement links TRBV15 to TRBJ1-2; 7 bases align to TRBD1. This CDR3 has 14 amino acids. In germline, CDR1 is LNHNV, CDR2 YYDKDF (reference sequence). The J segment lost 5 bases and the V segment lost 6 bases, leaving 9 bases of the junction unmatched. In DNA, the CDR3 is TGTGCCACCAGGGAGGGGGCAGATCCTTATGGCTACACCTTC. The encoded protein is CATREGADPYGYTF.

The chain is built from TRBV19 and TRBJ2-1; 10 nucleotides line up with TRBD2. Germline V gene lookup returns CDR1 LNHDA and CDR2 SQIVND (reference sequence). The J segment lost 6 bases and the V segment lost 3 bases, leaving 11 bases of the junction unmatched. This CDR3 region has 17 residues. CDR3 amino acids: CASSIDNELAGINEQFF. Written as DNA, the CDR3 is TGTGCCAGTAGTATCGATAACGAACTAGCGGGGATCAATGAGCAGTTCTTC.

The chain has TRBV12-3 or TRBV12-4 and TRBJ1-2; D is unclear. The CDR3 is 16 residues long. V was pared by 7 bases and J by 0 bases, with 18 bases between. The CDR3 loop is CASNFRGSIANYGYTF. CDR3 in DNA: TGTGCCAGCAATTTTCGAGGAAGCATAGCTAACTATGGCTACACCTTC.

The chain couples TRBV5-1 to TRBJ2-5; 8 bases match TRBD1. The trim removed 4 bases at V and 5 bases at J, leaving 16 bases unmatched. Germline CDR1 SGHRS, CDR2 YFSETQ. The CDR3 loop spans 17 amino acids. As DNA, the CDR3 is TGCGCCAGCAGCCCAGGCCTACACAGGGGGTTAGGGGAGACCCAGTACTTC. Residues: CASSPGLHRGLGETQYF.

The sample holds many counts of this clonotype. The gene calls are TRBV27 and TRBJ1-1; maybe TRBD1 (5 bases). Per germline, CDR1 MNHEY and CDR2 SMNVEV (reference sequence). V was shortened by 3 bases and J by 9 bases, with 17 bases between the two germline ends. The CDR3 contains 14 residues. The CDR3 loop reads CASSFGRDPRQAFF. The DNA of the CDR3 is TGTGCCAGCAGTTTCGGAAGGGACCCACGTCAAGCTTTCTTT.

The DNA for the CDR3 is TGTGCCAGCAGCTTAGTTCAGGGAACTAATTCACCCCTCCACTTT. The encoded protein is CASSLVQGTNSPLHF. J is TRBJ1-6 and V is TRBV11-2; the D gene is possibly TRBD1 (5 bases). Trimming removed 1 base at V and 6 bases at J, with 10 bases between. Germline CDR1 reads SGHAT; CDR2 reads FQNNGV. This CDR3 has 15 amino acids.

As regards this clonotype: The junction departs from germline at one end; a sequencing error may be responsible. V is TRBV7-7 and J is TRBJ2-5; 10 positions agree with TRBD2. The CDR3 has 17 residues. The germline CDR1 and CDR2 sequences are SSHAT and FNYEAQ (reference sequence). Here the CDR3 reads CASSLGGAGGSLETQYF. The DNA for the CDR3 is TGTGCTAGCAGCTTAGGGGGAGCGGGGGGGTCATTAGAGACCCAGTACTTC.

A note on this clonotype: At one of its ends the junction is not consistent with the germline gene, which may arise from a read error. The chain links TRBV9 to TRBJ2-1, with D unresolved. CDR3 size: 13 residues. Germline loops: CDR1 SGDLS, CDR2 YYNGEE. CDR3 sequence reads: CASSPVARHTEAF. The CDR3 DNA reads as TGTGCCAGCAGCCCCGTTGCCCGTCACACTGAAGCTTTC.